Listed below are T cell receptor beta chains from one sample, sequenced in a study of beta chain features in type 1 diabetes. Profiled with immunoSEQ multiplex PCR; TCRdb holds only in-frame clones, not every one. The data hold more than 95,000 clones, with 17% observed a single time. The sequencing input was central memory CD4+ T cells from blood. The receptors here all came from a man younger than 30 with type 1 diabetes. CDR3s include the opening cysteine and the closing phenylalanine or tryptophan. D genes are given only for firm matches. Rows give clone size only sometimes, using once, few, many, or a class for an expanded clone.

V: TRBV30; D: TRBD2; size: -; J: TRBJ2-1; DNA: TGTGCCTGGACCAGGACTAGCGGGAGAGTCGGGCAGTTCTTC; CDR3: CAWTRTSGRVGQFF
V: TRBV30; D: -; size: few; J: TRBJ2-1; DNA: TGTGCCTGGAAACATGACTACAATGAGCAGTTCTTC; CDR3: CAWKHDYNEQFF
V: TRBV14; D: -; size: -; J: TRBJ2-3; DNA: TGTGCCAGCAGTCACCGGGGAAGTTGGGGAGATACGCAGTATTTT; CDR3: CASSHRGSWGDTQYF
V: TRBV30; D: TRBD1; size: few; J: TRBJ2-5; DNA: TGTGCCTCTACGACAGGGACCCAAGAGACCCAGTACTTC; CDR3: CASTTGTQETQYF
V: TRBV18; D: TRBD1; size: -; J: TRBJ1-1; DNA: TGTGACAGCTCACCACAGGGGCCACTGAACACTGAAGCTTTCTTT; CDR3: CDSSPQGPLNTEAFF
V: TRBV19; D: -; size: many; J: TRBJ2-1; DNA: TGTGCCAGTAGTATAGAGGGACTCCAACCCAGGGCCCCTAGCTCCTACAATGAGCAGTTCTTC; CDR3: CASSIEGLQPRAPSSYNEQFF
V: TRBV10-3; D: -; size: few; J: TRBJ2-7; DNA: TGTGCCATCAGTGAGCCTTTACTAGACTACGAGCAGTACTTC; CDR3: CAISEPLLDYEQYF
V: TRBV9; D: TRBD1; size: -; J: TRBJ1-1; DNA: TGTGCCAGCACCCAGACCACAGGGGCCACTGAAGCTTTCTTT; CDR3: CASTQTTGATEAFF
V: TRBV4-1; D: TRBD1; size: few; J: TRBJ2-2; DNA: TGCGCCAGCAGCCCCAGGGGGACAGGGAACACCGGGGAGCTGTTTTTT; CDR3: CASSPRGTGNTGELFF
V: TRBV7-7; D: -; size: few; J: TRBJ2-1; DNA: TGTGCCGTAGGAGGGTACGATGAGCAGTTCTTC; CDR3: CAVGGYDEQFF
V: TRBV20-1; D: -; size: -; J: TRBJ2-5; DNA: TGCAGTGCCGGCTGGGGAGAGACCCAGTACTTC; CDR3: CSAGWGETQYF
V: TRBV19; D: TRBD2; size: -; J: TRBJ2-5; DNA: TGTGCCAGTAGTACCCTACTAGCGGGAGGACAAGAGACCCAGTACTTC; CDR3: CASSTLLAGGQETQYF
V: TRBV12-5; D: -; size: few; J: TRBJ1-1; DNA: TGTGCTAGTGGTTTTGTCGGGGGCACTGAAGCTTTCTTT; CDR3: CASGFVGGTEAFF
V: TRBV29-1; D: TRBD1; size: -; J: TRBJ1-5; DNA: TGCAGCGTTGGGGAGGGACAGGGAGGAGGGCCCCAGCATTTT; CDR3: CSVGEGQGGGPQHF
V: TRBV29-1; D: -; size: few; J: TRBJ2-7; DNA: TGCAGCGTTGACGGGAAGGTTATGGGAGAGCAGTACTTC; CDR3: CSVDGKVMGEQYF